This paragraph reports one TCR beta chain. Its antigen is still unknown. Synthesis of cDNA was accomplished via 5'RACE employing 10-nucleotide random UMIs. TCRdb reprocessed the 5' RACE reads via MiXCR and lists one record per CDR3 protein. The profile shows under 45,000 distinct CDR3 sequences, about an eighth of them singletons. This entry is derived from a study of neurological immune-mediated disorders. The unsorted libraries were generated from a total of 2 million PBMCs, which had been stored in RNAlater at -80 C. Trimming took 9 bases from V and 1 from J, leaving 17 bases between them. The CDR3 covers 15 residues. Germline V gene sequence: CDR1 MDHEN, CDR2 SYDVKM. Overall study results and limits: There were no CDR3 amino acid sequences shared by expanded clones across subjects, a result suggesting private repertoires in all groups.

The rearrangement links TRBV28 to TRBJ2-3; TRBD2 might be the D (6 bases). Sequencing input: PBMCs. The receptor was derived from a female donor in good health. The CDR3 loop reads CASLGEARGTDTQYF. Here the CDR3 DNA reads TGTGCCAGTCTGGGGGAGGCAAGGGGCACAGATACGCAGTATTTT.